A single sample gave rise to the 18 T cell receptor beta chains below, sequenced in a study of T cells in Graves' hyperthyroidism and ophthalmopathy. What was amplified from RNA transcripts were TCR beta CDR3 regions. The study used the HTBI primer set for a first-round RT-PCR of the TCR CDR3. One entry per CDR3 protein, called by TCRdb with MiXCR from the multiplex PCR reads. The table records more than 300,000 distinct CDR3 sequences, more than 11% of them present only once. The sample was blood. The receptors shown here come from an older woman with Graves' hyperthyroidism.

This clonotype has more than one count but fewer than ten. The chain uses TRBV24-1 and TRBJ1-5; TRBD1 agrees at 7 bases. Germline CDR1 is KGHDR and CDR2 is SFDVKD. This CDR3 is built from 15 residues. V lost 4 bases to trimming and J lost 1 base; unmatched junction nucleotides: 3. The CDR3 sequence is CATSEARGSNQPQHF. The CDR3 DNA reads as TGTGCCACCAGTGAGGCCAGGGGGAGCAATCAGCCCCAGCATTTT.

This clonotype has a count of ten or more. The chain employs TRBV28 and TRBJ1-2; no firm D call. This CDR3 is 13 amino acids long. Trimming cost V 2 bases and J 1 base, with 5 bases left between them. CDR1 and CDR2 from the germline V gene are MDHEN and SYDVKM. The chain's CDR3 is CASSLRLNYGYTF. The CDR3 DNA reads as TGTGCCAGCAGTTTACGACTTAACTATGGCTACACCTTC.

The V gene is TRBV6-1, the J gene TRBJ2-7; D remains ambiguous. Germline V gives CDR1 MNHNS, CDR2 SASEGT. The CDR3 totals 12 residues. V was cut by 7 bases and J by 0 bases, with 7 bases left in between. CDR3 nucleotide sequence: TGTGCCAGCACCTGGGGCTCCTACGAGCAGTACTTC. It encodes CASTWGSYEQYF.

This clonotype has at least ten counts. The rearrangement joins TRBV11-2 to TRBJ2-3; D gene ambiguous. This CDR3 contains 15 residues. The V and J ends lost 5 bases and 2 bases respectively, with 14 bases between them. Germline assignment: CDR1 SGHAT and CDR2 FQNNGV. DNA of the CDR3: TGTGCCAGCAGCCTCCTCGGGCTAGACACAGATACGCAGTATTTT. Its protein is CASSLLGLDTDTQYF.

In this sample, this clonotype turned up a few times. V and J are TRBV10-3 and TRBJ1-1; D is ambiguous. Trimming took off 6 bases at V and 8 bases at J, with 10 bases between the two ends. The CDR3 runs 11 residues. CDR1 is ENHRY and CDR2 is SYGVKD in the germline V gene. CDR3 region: CAIRNDAEAFF. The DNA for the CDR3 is TGTGCCATCAGAAATGACGCAGAAGCTTTCTTT.

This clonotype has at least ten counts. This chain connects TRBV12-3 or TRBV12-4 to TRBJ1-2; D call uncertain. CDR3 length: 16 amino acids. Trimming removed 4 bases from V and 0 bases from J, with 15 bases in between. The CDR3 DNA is TGTGCCAGCAGTTCGCCAAGACACACCTCTAACTATGGCTACACCTTC. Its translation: CASSSPRHTSNYGYTF.

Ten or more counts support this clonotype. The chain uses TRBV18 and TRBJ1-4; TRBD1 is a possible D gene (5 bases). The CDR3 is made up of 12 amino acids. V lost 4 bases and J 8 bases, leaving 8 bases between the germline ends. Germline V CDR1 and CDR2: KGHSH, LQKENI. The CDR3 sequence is CASSRGEEKLFF. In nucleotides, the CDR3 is TGTGCCAGCTCACGAGGGGAGGAAAAACTGTTTTTT.

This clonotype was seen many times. CDR3 sequence: CATSDSRQGRWTDTQYF. CDR3 nucleotides: TGTGCCACCAGTGATTCCCGACAGGGGCGGTGGACAGATACGCAGTATTTT. The gene calls are TRBV24-1 and TRBJ2-3; 8 positions agree with TRBD1. From germline, CDR1 is KGHDR and CDR2 SFDVKD. Trimming removed 2 bases from V and 3 bases from J; junction bases left unmatched: 9. The CDR3 totals 17 residues.

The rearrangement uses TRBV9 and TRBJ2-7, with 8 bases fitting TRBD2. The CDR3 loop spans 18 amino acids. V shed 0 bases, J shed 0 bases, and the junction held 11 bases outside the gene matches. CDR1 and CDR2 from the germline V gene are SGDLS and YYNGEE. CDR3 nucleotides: TGTGCCAGCAGCGTAGACCTAGCGGGCCCTACCAGCTCCTACGAGCAGTACTTC. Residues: CASSVDLAGPTSSYEQYF. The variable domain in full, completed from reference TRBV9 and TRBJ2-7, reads DSGVTQTPKHLITATGQRVTLRCSPRSGDLSVYWYQQSLDQGLQFLIQYYNGEERAKGNILERFSAQQFPDLHSELNLSSLELGDSALYFCASSVDLAGPTSSYEQYFGPGTRLTVT.

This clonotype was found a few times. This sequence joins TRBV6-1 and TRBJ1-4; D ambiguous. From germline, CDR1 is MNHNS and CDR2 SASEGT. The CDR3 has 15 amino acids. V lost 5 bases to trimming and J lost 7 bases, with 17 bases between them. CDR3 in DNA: TGTGCCAGCAGTCCCTTGAGAGGGATGGGTGAAAAACTGTTTTTT. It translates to CASSPLRGMGEKLFF.

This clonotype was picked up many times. The CDR3 DNA reads as TGTGCCAGCAGCGACCGCCGACAGGGCGTAGCGCCCCAGCATTTT. Translation: CASSDRRQGVAPQHF. The gene calls are TRBV2 and TRBJ1-5; 7 bases are a match to TRBD1. Per germline, CDR1 SNHLY and CDR2 FYNNEI. The V gene end was trimmed by 6 bases and the J gene end by 9 bases; junction bases not matched to a gene: 14. CDR3 length: 15 residues.

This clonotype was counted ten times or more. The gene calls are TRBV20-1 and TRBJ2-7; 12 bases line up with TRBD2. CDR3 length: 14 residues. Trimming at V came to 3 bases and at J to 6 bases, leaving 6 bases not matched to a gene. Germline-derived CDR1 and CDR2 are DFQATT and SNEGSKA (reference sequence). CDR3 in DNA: TGCAGTGCTAGCAGACTAGCGGGAGTCCTCGAGCAGTACTTC. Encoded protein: CSASRLAGVLEQYF.

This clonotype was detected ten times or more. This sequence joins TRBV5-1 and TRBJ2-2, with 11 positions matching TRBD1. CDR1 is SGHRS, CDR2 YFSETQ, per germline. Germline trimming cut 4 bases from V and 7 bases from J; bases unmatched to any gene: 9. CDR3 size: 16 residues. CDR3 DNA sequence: TGCGCCAGCAGCCCTGGGACAGGGGGAAACTTCGGGGAGCTGTTTTTT. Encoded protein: CASSPGTGGNFGELFF. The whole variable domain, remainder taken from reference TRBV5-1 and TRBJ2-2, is KAGVTQTPRYLIKTRGQQVTLSCSPISGHRSVSWYQQTPGQGLQFLFEYFSETQRNKGNFPGRFSGRQFSNSRSEMNVSTLELGDSALYLCASSPGTGGNFGELFFGEGSRLTVL.

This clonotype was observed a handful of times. The CDR3, as DNA: TGCGCCAGCAGCCCCGTGGAGGCGCGGGCTGGAAACACCATATATTTT. This encodes CASSPVEARAGNTIYF. The chain carries TRBV5-1 and TRBJ1-3; D gene ambiguous. This CDR3 has 16 amino acids. CDR1 is SGHRS, CDR2 YFSETQ, per germline. Trimming stripped 4 bases from V and 2 bases from J, with 16 bases between. Combining the CDR3 with reference TRBV5-1 and TRBJ1-3 gives the whole variable domain KAGVTQTPRYLIKTRGQQVTLSCSPISGHRSVSWYQQTPGQGLQFLFEYFSETQRNKGNFPGRFSGRQFSNSRSEMNVSTLELGDSALYLCASSPVEARAGNTIYFGEGSWLTVV.

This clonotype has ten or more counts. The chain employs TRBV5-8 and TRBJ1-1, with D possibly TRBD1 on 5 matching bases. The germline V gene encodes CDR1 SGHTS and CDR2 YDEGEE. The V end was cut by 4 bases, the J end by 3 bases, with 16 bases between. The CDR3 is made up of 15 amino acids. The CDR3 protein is CASSRNQGRDTEAFF. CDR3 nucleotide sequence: TGTGCCAGCAGCCGAAATCAGGGCAGGGACACTGAAGCTTTCTTT.

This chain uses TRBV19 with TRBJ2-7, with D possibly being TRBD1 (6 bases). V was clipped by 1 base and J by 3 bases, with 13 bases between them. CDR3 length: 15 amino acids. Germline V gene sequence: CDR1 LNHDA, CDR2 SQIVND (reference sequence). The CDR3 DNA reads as TGTGCCAGTAGTATAGCGGTCGTCAGGGGCTACGAGCAGTACTTC. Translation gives CASSIAVVRGYEQYF.

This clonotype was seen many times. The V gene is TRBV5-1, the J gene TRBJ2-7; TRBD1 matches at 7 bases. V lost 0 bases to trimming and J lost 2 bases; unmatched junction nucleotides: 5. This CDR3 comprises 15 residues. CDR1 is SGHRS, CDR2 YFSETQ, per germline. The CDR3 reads CASSLGVTGTYEQYF. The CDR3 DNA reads TGCGCCAGCAGCTTGGGGGTGACAGGGACCTACGAGCAGTACTTC.

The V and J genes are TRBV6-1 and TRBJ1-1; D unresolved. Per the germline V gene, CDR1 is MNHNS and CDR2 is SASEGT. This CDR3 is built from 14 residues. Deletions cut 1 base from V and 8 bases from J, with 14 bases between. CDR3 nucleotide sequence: TGTGCCAGCAGTGAAGATGAGTCGTTTCGAGAAGCTTTCTTT. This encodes CASSEDESFREAFF.